This T cell receptor beta chain originates from a study of blood T cells in healthy people across ages. The study, taken as a whole, reports: CMV status of donors was unknown, possibly confounding expanded clonotype changes.

A second PCR, run for about 6 to 11 cycles, used a sample-barcoded 5' primer plus a J-beta primer mix. MiXCR, run by TCRdb on the 5' RACE reads, gives a single entry per CDR3 protein. The data contain roughly 680,000 distinct CDR3 sequences, 45% to 60% of them singletons. The CDR3 consists of 12 residues. For this clonotype: The antigen remains unidentified. The germline gene is not matched at one end of the junction; a read error may be the cause.

This TCR came from a woman older than 75 in good health. Sequenced material: blood. The chain links TRBV12-3 or TRBV12-4 to TRBJ1-2, with D uncertain. The CDR3 sequence: CASSLGGYDYTF. DNA for the CDR3: TGTGCCAGCAGTTTAGGGGGTTATGACTACACCTTC.